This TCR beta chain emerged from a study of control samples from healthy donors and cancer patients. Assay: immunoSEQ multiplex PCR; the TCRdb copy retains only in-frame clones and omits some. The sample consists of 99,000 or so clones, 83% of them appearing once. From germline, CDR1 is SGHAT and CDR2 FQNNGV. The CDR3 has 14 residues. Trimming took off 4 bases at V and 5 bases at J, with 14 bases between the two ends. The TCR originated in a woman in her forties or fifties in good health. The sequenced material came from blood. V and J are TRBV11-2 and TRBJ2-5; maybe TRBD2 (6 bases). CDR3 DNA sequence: TGTGCCAGCAGCTCGGGACTGAGCTACGAGACCCAGTACTTC. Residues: CASSSGLSYETQYF.